This TCR beta chain came from a study of chemoradiotherapy in HPV16-positive cancers (dated by TCRdb to between 2022 and 2023). In terms of the full investigation: Using functional T-cell assays on cells from a couple of HPV16-positive patients, the researchers defined candidate HPV-specific T-cell clones and common TCR motifs. The study asked whether T-cell immunity to the HPV oncoproteins E6 and E7 changes during chemoradiotherapy and whether this immunity affects survival. Next, the candidate HPV-specific TCRs and motifs were followed in TCR repertoires from around 90 patients with HPV-related cancers.

A remark on this clone: The target of this receptor is not known. No base qualities exist here, and no much larger clone lies one base off it.

The CDR3 runs 12 residues from the cysteine to the phenylalanine. Only the CDR3 DNA is retained, 36 bases long and in frame from the first base. The V and J ends are trimmed by 6 bases and 4 bases, leaving 9 bases between them. CDR1 and CDR2 (SGHAT, FQNNGV) derive from the germline V gene. Repertoires were sampled repeatedly over the course of chemoradiotherapy so that clonal expansion in the tumor microenvironment could be followed. General findings and caveats noted by the study authors: Among HPV16-positive patients, expansion of HPV-responsive T cells during chemoradiotherapy was associated with better recurrence-free survival. Only two HPV16-positive patients were used to derive the functional definition of HPV-specific T cells, and the survival association was reported for HPV16-positive patients. Expansion of candidate HPV-specific clones and E7-related TCR motifs was observed in the tumor microenvironment during treatment, whereas no such expansion was observed for non-HPV-specific T cells.

Library preparation was by the immunoSEQ multiplex PCR assay. TCRdb obtained this table from immuneACCESS and retained in-frame rearrangements with V and J assigned. These tables miss some clones; where compared with another copy, unresolved V genes account for less than half of the shortfall, and the remainder is unexplained. In all, the sample holds about 68,000 clones, and about 90% of those were seen once. The top ten clones comprise just over 4% of the sample. This TCR was recovered from a human donor with HPV-associated anogenital cancer. The rearrangement combines TRBV11-2 with TRBJ1-2; the D gene is perhaps TRBD1, on 5 matching bases. This specimen consisted of blood, obtained from a patient who underwent chemoradiotherapy. The CDR3 has the sequence CASSEGSYGYTF. Read as DNA, the sequence is TGTGCCAGCAGTGAGGGGAGCTATGGCTACACCTTC.